These T cell receptor beta chains were read from a single sample in a study of blood T cell repertoires in COVID-19. Sequencing was performed with immunoSEQ multiplex PCR; in TCRdb, only in-frame clones are kept and a portion is missing. Of fewer than 85,000 clones detected, about three quarters appear once; the ten largest clones hold approximately 40%. Sequencing input: peripheral blood. These receptors all come from a woman between 65 and 79 years old with acute or convalescent COVID-19. Each CDR3 is given with its conserved first and last residue. The D gene is left open where the match is weak. Size is stated for part of the rows, as once, few or many counts, or as a class when the clone is expanded.

v_call	clone_size	d_call	j_call	cdr3_aa	cdr3_nt
TRBV27	few	TRBD2	TRBJ2-1	CASSTSGSHYNEQFF	TGTGCCAGCAGTACTAGCGGGAGCCATTACAATGAGCAGTTCTTC
TRBV5-6	.	.	TRBJ1-1	CASSLSLDNTEAFF	TGTGCCAGCAGCCTTAGCCTGGATAACACTGAAGCTTTCTTT
TRBV10-2	.	.	TRBJ1-6	CASRAVEANNSPLHF	TGCGCCAGCAGAGCCGTCGAGGCAAATAATTCACCCCTCCACTTT
TRBV5-1	.	.	TRBJ2-2	CASSLARGSRTGELFF	TGCGCCAGCAGCTTGGCCCGGGGGTCACGCACCGGGGAGCTGTTTTTT
TRBV2	.	TRBD1	TRBJ2-7	CASSGQGNAYEQYF	TGTGCCAGCAGTGGACAGGGGAACGCCTACGAGCAGTACTTC
TRBV5-1	.	.	TRBJ2-7	CASSFPDSTNEQYF	TGCGCCAGCAGCTTCCCGGACTCGACAAACGAGCAGTACTTC
TRBV6-1	.	.	TRBJ1-2	CASSERWRGSEGYTF	TGTGCCAGCAGTGAACGATGGAGGGGCAGTGAAGGCTACACCTTC
TRBV28	.	.	TRBJ1-5	CASDKRAWARPQHF	TGTGCCAGCGATAAGAGGGCCTGGGCGAGGCCCCAGCATTTT
TRBV6-2/TRBV6-3	.	.	TRBJ2-7	CASSSVTGQYF	TGTGCCAGCAGCTCGGTGACGGGGCAGTACTTC
TRBV18	once	.	TRBJ1-1	CASSSSTSAGNTEAFF	TGTGCCAGCTCATCTTCAACCAGCGCGGGGAACACTGAAGCTTTCTTT
TRBV7-8	.	.	TRBJ1-2	CASSFSEAAVSGYTF	TGTGCCAGCAGCTTTAGCGAAGCAGCAGTCTCTGGCTACACCTTC
TRBV5-1	few	TRBD2	TRBJ2-1	CASNSGGARYEQFF	TGCGCCAGCAATAGCGGGGGGGCTCGCTATGAGCAGTTCTTC
TRBV3-1/TRBV3-2	.	.	TRBJ1-2	CASSPQGWGGYTF	TGTGCCAGCAGCCCTCAGGGTTGGGGTGGCTACACCTTC
TRBV6-1	.	.	TRBJ1-5	CASSEMSVNQPQHF	TGTGCCAGCAGTGAAATGTCAGTCAATCAGCCCCAGCATTTT
TRBV19	.	.	TRBJ1-5	CASSIARRRSSSNQPQHF	TGTGCCAGTAGTATAGCCCGGCGGAGGAGCTCTAGCAATCAGCCCCAGCATTTT
TRBV5-6	.	TRBD1	TRBJ1-1	CASSLPRTGTEAFF	TGTGCCAGCAGCTTACCTAGGACAGGAACTGAAGCTTTCTTT
TRBV7-9	few	TRBD2	TRBJ2-5	CASSPRRSGSLETQYF	TGTGCCAGCAGCCCTCGGAGAAGCGGGAGTTTGGAGACCCAGTACTTC
TRBV5-1	.	TRBD1	TRBJ2-7	CASSRGQLQVYEQYF	TGCGCCAGCAGTCGGGGACAGCTCCAGGTGTACGAGCAGTACTTC
TRBV5-1	.	TRBD2	TRBJ2-1	CPRKGSGGALESISGEQFF	TGCCCCCGCAAAGGCAGCGGGGGGGCCTTAGAATCCATTTCGGGTGAGCAGTTCTTC
TRBV29-1	.	.	TRBJ1-1	CSVEKGGPVGTEAFF	TGCAGCGTTGAAAAGGGGGGGCCGGTGGGCACTGAAGCTTTCTTT
TRBV6-6	.	.	TRBJ1-6	CASSSHSSPLHF	TGTGCCAGCAGCTCCCACAGTTCACCCCTCCACTTT
TRBV5-4	.	.	TRBJ2-5	CASSVNRGQETQYF	TGTGCCAGCAGCGTAAACAGAGGGCAAGAGACCCAGTACTTC
TRBV19	.	.	TRBJ1-2	CASSNGHYTF	TGTGCCAGTAGTAACGGTCACTACACCTTC
TRBV10-3	once	TRBD1	TRBJ2-1	CAITTGQGLMNEQFF	TGTGCCATCACCACCGGACAGGGACTTATGAATGAGCAGTTCTTC
TRBV28	.	.	TRBJ1-5	CASSLIDRPGDQPQHF	TGTGCCAGCAGTTTGATCGACAGACCGGGGGATCAGCCCCAGCATTTT
TRBV19	.	TRBD1	TRBJ2-1	CASSMGQLYNEQFF	TGTGCCAGTAGTATGGGACAGCTCTACAATGAGCAGTTCTTC
TRBV24-1	.	.	TRBJ2-3	CATSDSRSRDTQYF	TGTGCCACCAGTGATTCTAGATCTAGAGATACGCAGTATTTT
TRBV24-1	.	.	TRBJ1-5	CATSHTSDRGQPQHF	TGTGCCACCAGTCACACTTCGGACAGAGGCCAGCCCCAGCATTTT
TRBV5-4	.	TRBD2	TRBJ2-7	CASSRSGLSYEQYF	TGTGCCAGCAGCCGTAGCGGGCTCTCCTACGAGCAGTACTTC
TRBV28	.	.	TRBJ1-2	CASSLAGAVYGYTF	TGTGCCAGCAGCCTGGCAGGGGCCGTATACGGCTACACCTTC
TRBV19	.	.	TRBJ2-4	CATRKEGTKNIQYF	TGTGCCACGAGGAAGGAGGGAACCAAAAACATTCAGTACTTC
TRBV4-2	.	TRBD2	TRBJ2-3	CASSRELAGGIDTQYF	TGTGCCAGCAGCCGGGAGCTAGCGGGAGGTATAGATACGCAGTATTTT
TRBV5-1	.	.	TRBJ2-7	CASSLVSGLTYEQYF	TGCGCCAGCAGCTTGGTATCGGGACTTACCTACGAGCAGTACTTC
TRBV11-2	medium-sized	TRBD2	TRBJ2-1	CASSKQPSGSDEQFF	TGTGCCAGCAGCAAACAACCTAGCGGGAGCGATGAGCAGTTCTTC
TRBV5-1	.	TRBD2	TRBJ2-1	CASSPGDGGDYSYNEQFF	TGCGCCAGCAGCCCGGGTGATGGCGGGGACTACTCCTACAATGAGCAGTTCTTC
TRBV3-1/TRBV3-2	few	TRBD1	TRBJ2-2	CASSQGWGWSGGSGTGELFF	TGTGCCAGCAGCCAAGGATGGGGCTGGTCAGGGGGCAGTGGCACCGGGGAGCTGTTTTTT
TRBV3-1/TRBV3-2	.	.	TRBJ2-3	CASSQGLPSTDTQYF	TGTGCCAGCAGCCAGGGACTTCCAAGCACAGATACGCAGTATTTT